This T cell receptor (beta chain) appears in the sequencing data of a study of CD8 T cells in ankylosing spondylitis. The CDR3 has 12 residues. The V and J ends lost 7 bases and 7 bases respectively, with 11 bases between them. CDR1 is MNHNY and CDR2 is SVGAGI in the germline V gene (reference sequence). TCRdb passed the 5' RACE reads through MiXCR, listing each CDR3 protein once. The repertoire holds about 160,000 distinct CDR3 sequences, with approximately 9% as singletons. There are a few counts of this clonotype. Its specificity is unknown. Findings and limits, study-wide: Disease-linked clones reportedly concentrated significantly in matched ankylosing spondylitis synovial fluid.

This clonotype originated in a female donor with ankylosing spondylitis or in good health (not recorded which). Sequenced: blood, either unsorted or a sorted T cell fraction (not recorded which). This chain links TRBV6-6 with TRBJ2-1; D might be TRBD2 (5 bases). This chain's CDR3 is CASTWGANEQFF. As DNA, the CDR3 is TGTGCCAGCACTTGGGGAGCAAATGAGCAGTTCTTC.